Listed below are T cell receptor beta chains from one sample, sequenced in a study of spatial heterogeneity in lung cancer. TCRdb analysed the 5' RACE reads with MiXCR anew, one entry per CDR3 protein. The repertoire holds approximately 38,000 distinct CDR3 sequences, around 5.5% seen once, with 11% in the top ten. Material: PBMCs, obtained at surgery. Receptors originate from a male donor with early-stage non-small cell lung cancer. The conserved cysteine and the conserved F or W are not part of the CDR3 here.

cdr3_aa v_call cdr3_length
ASSFLRGEVY TRBV28 10
ASSPLAGGPKDTQY TRBV13 14
ASSSGAVNTEAF TRBV7-9 12
SARVGQNQPQH TRBV20-1 11
ASSRTANYGYT TRBV6-5 11
ASGGTAIFGANVLT TRBV6-6 14
SVVRQLNTEAF TRBV29-1 11
SASGQGSYNEQF TRBV20-1 12
ASSRHQRGGTDTQY TRBV4-2 14
SASTGRNYGYT TRBV20-1 11
SVREGNQPQH TRBV29-1 10
ASSEGQGLTSPLH TRBV3-1 13
SAPRSPRVNGYT TRBV20-1 12
AISEVSSGGNEQF TRBV10-3 13
SASSGEPDTQY TRBV20-1 11
ASSPAGLAEETQY TRBV28 13
SALDRGYGEAF TRBV20-1 11
ASSLHRARPEAF TRBV12-3/TRBV12-4 12
ANKGGDGEKLF TRBV10-3 11
ASSLEGRDQPQH TRBV5-1 12
ASSTGTRGQPQH TRBV12-3/TRBV12-4 12
ASSLMGMRTDTQY TRBV27 13
ASSPGRGLEQY TRBV18 11
ASSQGRTEAF TRBV12-3/TRBV12-4 10
ASSQQYRGNEQF TRBV3-1 12
ASSQAGGPHTQY TRBV4-1 12
ASSFGNRGEQY TRBV5-1 11
ASSLRSQGQPQH TRBV12-3/TRBV12-4 12
ASSTGNNEQF TRBV12-3/TRBV12-4 10
ASSLHTGRIINEQF TRBV5-4 14
ASSQQSDSSYEQY TRBV4-2 13
ASSFQGRNSEAF TRBV5-4 12
AISGSRRREQY TRBV10-3 11
ASSPPGARSNQPQH TRBV18 14
ASSLEVGEQY TRBV11-1 10
ASRYGTLSSPLH TRBV19 12
SAGSGGASDTQY TRBV20-1 12
ASSLSGTDSQETQY TRBV27 14
SARVPLGGYTEAF TRBV20-1 13
ASSQGQSSNTEAF TRBV4-3 13
ASIKDGGGPTDTQY TRBV6-2/TRBV6-3 14
ASSNGPGTSQY TRBV4-3 11
ASSQDTANQPQH TRBV3-1 12
ASSRDIYEQY TRBV12-3/TRBV12-4 10
ASSLGSHSTDTQY TRBV5-1 13
ASRQYGEQF TRBV28 9